This T cell receptor beta chain was sequenced during a study of blood T cell repertoires in COVID-19. Looking at the study overall: The cDNA or gDNA used as material had been derived from T cells, B-cell-depleted T cells, or PBMCs.

This clone showed up just a few times. Clones were read by immunoSEQ multiplex PCR, and TCRdb kept only the in-frame ones, dropping some. The sample lists some 40,000 clones, approximately 82% occurring once. This TCR was recovered from a woman aged 80 or over with acute or convalescent COVID-19. Sequencing was performed on peripheral blood.

The CDR3 sequence is CASSLSSPNLEGYTF. As DNA, the CDR3 is TGTGCCAGCAGTTTATCTTCCCCCAACCTAGAGGGCTACACCTTC. The chain combines TRBV28 with TRBJ1-2; D gene ambiguous. The V end lost 1 base, the J end lost 8 bases, and 17 bases lay between the germline ends. Germline V lookup: CDR1 MDHEN, CDR2 SYDVKM. The CDR3 sequence is 15 residues long.